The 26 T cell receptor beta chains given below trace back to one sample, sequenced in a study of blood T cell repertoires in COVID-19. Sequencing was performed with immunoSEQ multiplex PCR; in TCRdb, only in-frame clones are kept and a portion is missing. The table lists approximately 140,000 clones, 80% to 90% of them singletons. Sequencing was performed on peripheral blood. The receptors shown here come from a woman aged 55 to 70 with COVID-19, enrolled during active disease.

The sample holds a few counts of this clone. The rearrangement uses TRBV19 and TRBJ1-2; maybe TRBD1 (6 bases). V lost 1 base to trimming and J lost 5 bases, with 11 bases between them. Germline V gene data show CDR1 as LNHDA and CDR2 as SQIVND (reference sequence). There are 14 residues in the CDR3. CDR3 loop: CASSIVLQGYGYTF. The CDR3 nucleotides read TGTGCCAGTAGTATAGTCCTACAGGGTTATGGCTACACCTTC.

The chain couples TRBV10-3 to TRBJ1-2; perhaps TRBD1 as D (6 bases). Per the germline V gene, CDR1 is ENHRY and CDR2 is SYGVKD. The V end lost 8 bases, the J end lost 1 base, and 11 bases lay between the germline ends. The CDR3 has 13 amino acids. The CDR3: CAISGHDNYGYTF. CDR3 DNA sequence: TGTGCCATCTCGGGACACGATAACTATGGCTACACCTTC.

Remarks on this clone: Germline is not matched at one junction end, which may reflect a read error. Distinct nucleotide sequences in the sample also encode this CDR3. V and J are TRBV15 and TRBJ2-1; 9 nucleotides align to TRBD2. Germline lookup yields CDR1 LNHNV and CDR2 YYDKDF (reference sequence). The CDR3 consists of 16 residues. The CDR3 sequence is CATSRERAGGYNEQFF. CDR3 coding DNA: TGCGCCACCAGCAGAGAGCGGGCGGGGGGGTACAATGAGCAGTTCTTC.

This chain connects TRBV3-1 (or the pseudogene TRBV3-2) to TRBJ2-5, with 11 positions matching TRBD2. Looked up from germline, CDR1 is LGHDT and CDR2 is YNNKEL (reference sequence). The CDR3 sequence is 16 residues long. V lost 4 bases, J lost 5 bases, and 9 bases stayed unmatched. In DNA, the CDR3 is TGTGCCAGCAGCCCCACTCTAGCGGGGGGTTCCGAGACCCAGTACTTC. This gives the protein CASSPTLAGGSETQYF.

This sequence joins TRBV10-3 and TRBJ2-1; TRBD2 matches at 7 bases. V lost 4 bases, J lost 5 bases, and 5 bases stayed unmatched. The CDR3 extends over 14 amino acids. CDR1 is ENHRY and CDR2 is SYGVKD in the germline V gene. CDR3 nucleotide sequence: TGTGCCATCAGTGGAGGGAGCGGGGACAATGAGCAGTTCTTC. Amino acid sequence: CAISGGSGDNEQFF.

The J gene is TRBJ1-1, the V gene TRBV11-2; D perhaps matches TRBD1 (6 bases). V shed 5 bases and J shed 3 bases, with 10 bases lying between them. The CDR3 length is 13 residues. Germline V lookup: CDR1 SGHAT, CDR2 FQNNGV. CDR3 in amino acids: CASSARTDTEAFF. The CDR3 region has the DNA TGTGCCAGCAGCGCCCGGACAGACACTGAAGCTTTCTTT.

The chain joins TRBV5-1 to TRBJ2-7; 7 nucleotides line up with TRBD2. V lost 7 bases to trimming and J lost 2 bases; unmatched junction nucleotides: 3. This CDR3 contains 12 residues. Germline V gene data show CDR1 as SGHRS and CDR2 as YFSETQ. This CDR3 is CASASGTYEQYF. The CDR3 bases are TGCGCCAGCGCGAGCGGGACCTACGAGCAGTACTTC.

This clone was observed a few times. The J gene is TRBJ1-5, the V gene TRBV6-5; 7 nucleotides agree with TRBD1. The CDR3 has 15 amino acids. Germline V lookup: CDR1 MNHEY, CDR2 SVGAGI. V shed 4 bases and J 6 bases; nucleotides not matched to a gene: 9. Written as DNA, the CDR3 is TGTGCCAGCAGTTCAACAGGGGTTGAGGGTCAGCCCCAGCATTTT. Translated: CASSSTGVEGQPQHF.

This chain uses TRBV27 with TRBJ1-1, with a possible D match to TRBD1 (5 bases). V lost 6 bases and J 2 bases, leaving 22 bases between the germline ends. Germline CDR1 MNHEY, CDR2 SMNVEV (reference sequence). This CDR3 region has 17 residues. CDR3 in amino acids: CASSRLITGGGNTEAFF. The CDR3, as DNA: TGTGCCAGCAGCCGGCTAATTACCGGGGGTGGTAACACTGAAGCTTTCTTT.

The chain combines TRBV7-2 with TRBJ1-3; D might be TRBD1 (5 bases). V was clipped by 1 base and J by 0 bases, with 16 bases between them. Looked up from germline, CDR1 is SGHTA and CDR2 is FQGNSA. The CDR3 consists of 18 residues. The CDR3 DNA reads TGTGCCAGCAGCTTAGGCCCAGGGCTGCAAGACTCTGGAAACACCATATATTTT. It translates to CASSLGPGLQDSGNTIYF.

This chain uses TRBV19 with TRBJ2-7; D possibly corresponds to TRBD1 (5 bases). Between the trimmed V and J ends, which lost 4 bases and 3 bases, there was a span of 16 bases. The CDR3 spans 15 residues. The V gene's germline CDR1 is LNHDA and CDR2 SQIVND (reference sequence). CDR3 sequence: CASSRALGRYYEQYF. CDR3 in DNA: TGTGCCAGTAGTAGGGCTCTGGGGCGCTACTACGAGCAGTACTTC.

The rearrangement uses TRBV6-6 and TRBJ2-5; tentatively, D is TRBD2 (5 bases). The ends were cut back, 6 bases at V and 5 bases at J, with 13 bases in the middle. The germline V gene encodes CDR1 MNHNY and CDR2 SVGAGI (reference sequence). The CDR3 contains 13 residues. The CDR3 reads CASSLASRETQYF. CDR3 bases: TGTGCCAGCAGCTTAGCGTCGAGGGAGACCCAGTACTTC.

The CDR3 DNA is TGTGCCAGCAGTTCGGCAGGCTATCGACCCCAGCATTTT. Amino acids: CASSSAGYRPQHF. The V and J genes are TRBV27 and TRBJ1-5, with no clear D. V was pared by 4 bases and J by 10 bases, with 14 bases between. Germline CDR1 is MNHEY and CDR2 is SMNVEV (reference sequence). The CDR3 covers 13 residues.

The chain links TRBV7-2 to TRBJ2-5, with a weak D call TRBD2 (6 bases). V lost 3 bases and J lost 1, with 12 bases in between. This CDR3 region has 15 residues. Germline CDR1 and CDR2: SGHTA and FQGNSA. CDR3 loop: CASSLVAAPQETQYF. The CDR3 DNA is TGTGCCAGCAGCTTGGTAGCGGCACCCCAAGAGACCCAGTACTTC.

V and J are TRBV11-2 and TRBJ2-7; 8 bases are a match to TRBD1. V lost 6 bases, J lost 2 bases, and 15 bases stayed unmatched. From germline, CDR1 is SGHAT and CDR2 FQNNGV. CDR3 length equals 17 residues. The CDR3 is CASSLTTDRGSPYEQYF. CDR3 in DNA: TGTGCCAGCAGTCTCACCACTGACAGGGGATCGCCCTACGAGCAGTACTTC.

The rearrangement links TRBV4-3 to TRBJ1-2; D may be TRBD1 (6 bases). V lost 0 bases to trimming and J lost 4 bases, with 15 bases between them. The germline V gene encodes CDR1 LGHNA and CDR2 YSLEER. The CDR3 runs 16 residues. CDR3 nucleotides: TGCGCCAGCAGCCAAGACGGGGTACAGGGTATCTATGGCTACACCTTC. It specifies CASSQDGVQGIYGYTF.

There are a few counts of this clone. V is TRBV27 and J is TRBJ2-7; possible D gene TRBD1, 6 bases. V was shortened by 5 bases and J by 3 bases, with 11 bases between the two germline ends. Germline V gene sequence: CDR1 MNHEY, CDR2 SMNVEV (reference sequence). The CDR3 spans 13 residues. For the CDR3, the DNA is TGTGCCAGCAGTATCAGGGGAAGCTACGAGCAGTACTTC. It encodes CASSIRGSYEQYF.

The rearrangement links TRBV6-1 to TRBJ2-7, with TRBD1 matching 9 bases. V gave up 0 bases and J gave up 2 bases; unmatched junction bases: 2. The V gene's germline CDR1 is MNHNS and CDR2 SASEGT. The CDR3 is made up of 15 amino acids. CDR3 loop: CASSEAGQGTYEQYF. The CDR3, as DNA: TGTGCCAGCAGTGAAGCGGGACAGGGAACCTACGAGCAGTACTTC.

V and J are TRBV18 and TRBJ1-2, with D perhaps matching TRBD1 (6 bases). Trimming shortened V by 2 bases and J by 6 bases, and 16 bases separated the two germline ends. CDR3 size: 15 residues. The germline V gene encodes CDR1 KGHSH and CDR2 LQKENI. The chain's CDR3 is CASSPEVEGVDGYTF. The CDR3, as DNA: TGTGCCAGCTCACCAGAGGTAGAGGGGGTGGATGGCTACACCTTC.

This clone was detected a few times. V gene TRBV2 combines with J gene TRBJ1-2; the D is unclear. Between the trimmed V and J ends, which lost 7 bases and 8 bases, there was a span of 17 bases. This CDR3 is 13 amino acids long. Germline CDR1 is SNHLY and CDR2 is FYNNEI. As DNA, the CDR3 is TGTGCCAGCACCCGGCTGGAGTTTAACGGCTACACCTTC. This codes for CASTRLEFNGYTF.

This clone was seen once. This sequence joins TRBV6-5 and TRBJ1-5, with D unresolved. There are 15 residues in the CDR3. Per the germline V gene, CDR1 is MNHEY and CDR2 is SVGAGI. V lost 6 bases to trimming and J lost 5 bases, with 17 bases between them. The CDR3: CASSEDRFRYQPQHF. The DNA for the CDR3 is TGTGCCAGCAGCGAGGATAGGTTCCGATATCAGCCCCAGCATTTT.

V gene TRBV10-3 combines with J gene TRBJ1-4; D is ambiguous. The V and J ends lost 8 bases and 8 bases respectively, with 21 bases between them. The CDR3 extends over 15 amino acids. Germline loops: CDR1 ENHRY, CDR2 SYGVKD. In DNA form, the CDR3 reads TGTGCCATCGCCGCGAGGAGACCTCCCGAGGAAAAACTGTTTTTT. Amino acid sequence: CAIAARRPPEEKLFF.

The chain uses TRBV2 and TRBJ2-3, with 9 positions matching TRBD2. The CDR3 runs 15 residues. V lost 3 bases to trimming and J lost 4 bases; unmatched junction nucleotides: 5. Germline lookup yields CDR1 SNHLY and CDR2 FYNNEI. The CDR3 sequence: CASSELAGVADTQYF. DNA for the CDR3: TGTGCCAGCAGTGAGTTAGCGGGGGTCGCAGATACGCAGTATTTT.

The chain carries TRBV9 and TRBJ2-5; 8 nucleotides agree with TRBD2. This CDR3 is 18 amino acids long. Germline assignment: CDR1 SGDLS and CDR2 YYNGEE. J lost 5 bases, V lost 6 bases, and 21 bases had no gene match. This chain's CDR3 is CASTLASGGSPMGETQYF. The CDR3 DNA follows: TGTGCCAGCACCCTGGCCAGCGGGGGCAGTCCGATGGGGGAGACCCAGTACTTC. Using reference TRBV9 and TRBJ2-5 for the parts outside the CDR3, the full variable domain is DSGVTQTPKHLITATGQRVTLRCSPRSGDLSVYWYQQSLDQGLQFLIQYYNGEERAKGNILERFSAQQFPDLHSELNLSSLELGDSALYFCASTLASGGSPMGETQYFGPGTRLLVL.

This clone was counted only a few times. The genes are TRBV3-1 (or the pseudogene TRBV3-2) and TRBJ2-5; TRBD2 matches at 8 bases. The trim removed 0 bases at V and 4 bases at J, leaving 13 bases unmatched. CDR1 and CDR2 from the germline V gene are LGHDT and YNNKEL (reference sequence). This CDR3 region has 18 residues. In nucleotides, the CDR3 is TGTGCCAGCAGCCAAGAGGGATGGGGCGGGGGGAATCGAGAGACCCAGTACTTC. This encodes CASSQEGWGGGNRETQYF.

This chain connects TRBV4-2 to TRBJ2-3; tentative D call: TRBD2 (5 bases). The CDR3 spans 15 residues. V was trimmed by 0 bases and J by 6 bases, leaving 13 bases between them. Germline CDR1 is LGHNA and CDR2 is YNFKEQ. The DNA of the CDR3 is TGTGCCAGCAGCCAAGATCAGCCAAGAGGGGATACGCAGTATTTT. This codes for CASSQDQPRGDTQYF.